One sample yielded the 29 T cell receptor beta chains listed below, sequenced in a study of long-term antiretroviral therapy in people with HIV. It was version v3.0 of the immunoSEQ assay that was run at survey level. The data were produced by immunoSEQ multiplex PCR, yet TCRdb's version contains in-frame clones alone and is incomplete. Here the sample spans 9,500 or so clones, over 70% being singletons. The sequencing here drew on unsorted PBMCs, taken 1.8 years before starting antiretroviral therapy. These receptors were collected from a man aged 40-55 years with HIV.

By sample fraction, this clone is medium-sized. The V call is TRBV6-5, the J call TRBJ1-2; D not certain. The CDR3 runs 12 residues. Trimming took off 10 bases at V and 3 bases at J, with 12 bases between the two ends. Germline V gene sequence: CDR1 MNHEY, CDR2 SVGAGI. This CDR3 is CATWQVDYGYTF. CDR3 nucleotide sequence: TGTGCCACGTGGCAGGTCGACTATGGCTACACCTTC.

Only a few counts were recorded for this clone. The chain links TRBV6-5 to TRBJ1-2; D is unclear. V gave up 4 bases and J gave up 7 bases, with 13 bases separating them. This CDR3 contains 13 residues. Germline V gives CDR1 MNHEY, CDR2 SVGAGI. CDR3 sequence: CASSWEVGFGYTF. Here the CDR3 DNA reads TGTGCCAGCAGTTGGGAGGTCGGGTTTGGCTACACCTTC.

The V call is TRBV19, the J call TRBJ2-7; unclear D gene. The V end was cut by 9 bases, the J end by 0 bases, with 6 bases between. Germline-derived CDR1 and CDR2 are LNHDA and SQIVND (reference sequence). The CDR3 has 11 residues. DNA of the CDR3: TGTGCCAGACGGAGCTCCTACGAGCAGTACTTC. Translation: CARRSSYEQYF.

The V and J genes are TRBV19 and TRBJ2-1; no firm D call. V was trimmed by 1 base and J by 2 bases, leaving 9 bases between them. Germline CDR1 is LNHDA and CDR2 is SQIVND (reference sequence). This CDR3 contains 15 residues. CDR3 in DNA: TGTGCCAGTAGTATAGTTACCGGGCCCTACAATGAGCAGTTCTTC. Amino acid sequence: CASSIVTGPYNEQFF.

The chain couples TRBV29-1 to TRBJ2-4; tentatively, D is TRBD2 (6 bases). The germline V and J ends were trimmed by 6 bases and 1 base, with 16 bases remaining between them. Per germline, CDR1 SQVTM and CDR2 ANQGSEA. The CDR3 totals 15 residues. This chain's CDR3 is CSVGRSFGAKNIQYF. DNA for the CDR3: TGCAGCGTGGGGAGGTCCTTCGGGGCCAAAAACATTCAGTACTTC.

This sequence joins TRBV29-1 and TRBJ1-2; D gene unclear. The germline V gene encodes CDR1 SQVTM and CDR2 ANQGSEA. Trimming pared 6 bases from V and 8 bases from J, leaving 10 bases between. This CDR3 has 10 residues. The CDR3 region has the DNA TGCAGCGTAAATGGATGGGGCTACACCTTC. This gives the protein CSVNGWGYTF.

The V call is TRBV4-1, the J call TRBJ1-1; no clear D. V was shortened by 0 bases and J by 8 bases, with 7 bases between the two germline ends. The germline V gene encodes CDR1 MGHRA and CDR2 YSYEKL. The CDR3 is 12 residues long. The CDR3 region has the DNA TGCGCCAGCAGCCAAGATCTAAGGGAAGCTTTCTTT. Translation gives CASSQDLREAFF.

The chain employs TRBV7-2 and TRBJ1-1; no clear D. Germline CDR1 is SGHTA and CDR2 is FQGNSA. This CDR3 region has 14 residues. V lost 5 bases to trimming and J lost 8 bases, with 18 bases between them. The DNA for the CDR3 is TGTGCCAGCAGCACGCTCACAACGGGCAAGGAAGCTTTCTTT. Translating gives CASSTLTTGKEAFF.

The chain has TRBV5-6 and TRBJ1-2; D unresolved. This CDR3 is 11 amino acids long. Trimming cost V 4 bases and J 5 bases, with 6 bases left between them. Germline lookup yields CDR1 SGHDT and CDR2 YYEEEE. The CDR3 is CASSLGYGYTF. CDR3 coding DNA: TGTGCCAGCAGCCTCGGATATGGCTACACCTTC.

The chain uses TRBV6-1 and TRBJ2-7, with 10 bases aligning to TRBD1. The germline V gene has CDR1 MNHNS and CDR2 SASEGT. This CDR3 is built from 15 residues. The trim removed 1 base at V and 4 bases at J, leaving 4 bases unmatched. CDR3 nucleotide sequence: TGTGCCAGCAGTGAAGGAGGACAGGGGGTGTACGAGCAGTACTTC. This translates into CASSEGGQGVYEQYF.

The CDR3 is CASASGEQFF. The CDR3 DNA follows: TGTGCCAGCGCCTCTGGAGAGCAGTTCTTC. The chain uses TRBV2 and TRBJ2-1; D not resolved. CDR1 is SNHLY and CDR2 is FYNNEI in the germline V gene. The CDR3 spans 10 residues. The V end was cut by 8 bases, the J end by 10 bases, with 9 bases between.

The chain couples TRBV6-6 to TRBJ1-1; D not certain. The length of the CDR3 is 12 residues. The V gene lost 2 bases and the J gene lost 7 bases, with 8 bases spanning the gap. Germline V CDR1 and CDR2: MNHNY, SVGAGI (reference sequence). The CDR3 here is CASSYAAFEAFF. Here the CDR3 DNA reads TGTGCCAGCAGTTACGCAGCCTTTGAAGCTTTCTTT.

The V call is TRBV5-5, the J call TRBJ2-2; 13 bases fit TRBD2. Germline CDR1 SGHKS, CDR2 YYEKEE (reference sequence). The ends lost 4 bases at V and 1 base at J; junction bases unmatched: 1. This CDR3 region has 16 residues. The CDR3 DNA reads TGTGCCAGCAGCGGACTAGCGGGGGAGAACACCGGGGAGCTGTTTTTT. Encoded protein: CASSGLAGENTGELFF. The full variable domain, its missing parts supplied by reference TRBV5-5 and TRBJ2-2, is DAGVTQSPTHLIKTRGQQVTLRCSPISGHKSVSWYQQVLGQGPQFIFQYYEKEERGRGNFPDRFSARQFPNYSSELNVNALLLGDSALYLCASSGLAGENTGELFFGEGSRLTVL.

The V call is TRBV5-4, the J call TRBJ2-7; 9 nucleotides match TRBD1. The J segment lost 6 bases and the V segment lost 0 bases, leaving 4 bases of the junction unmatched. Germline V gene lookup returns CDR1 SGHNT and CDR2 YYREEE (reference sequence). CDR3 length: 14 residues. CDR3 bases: TGTGCCAGCAGCTTGGAACAGGGGGCTGGCGAGCAGTACTTC. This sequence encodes CASSLEQGAGEQYF.

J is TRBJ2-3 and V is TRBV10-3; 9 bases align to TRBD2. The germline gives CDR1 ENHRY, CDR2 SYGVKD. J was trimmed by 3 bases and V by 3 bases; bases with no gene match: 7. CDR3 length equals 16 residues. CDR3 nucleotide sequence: TGTGCCATCAGTGAAACCCTTGCGGGGGGGACAGATACGCAGTATTTT. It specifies CAISETLAGGTDTQYF.

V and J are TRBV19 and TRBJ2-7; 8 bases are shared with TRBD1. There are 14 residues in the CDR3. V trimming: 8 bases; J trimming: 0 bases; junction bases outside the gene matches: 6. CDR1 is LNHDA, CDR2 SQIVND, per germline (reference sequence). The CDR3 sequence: CASGGQANSYEQYF. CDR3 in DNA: TGTGCCAGTGGGGGACAGGCAAACTCCTACGAGCAGTACTTC.

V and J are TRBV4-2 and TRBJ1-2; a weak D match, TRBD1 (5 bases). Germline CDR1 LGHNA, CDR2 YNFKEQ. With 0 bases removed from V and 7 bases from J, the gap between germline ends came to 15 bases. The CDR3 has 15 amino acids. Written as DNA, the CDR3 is TGTGCCAGCAGCCAAGAATGGCAGGGTGGGGGTGGCTACACCTTC. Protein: CASSQEWQGGGGYTF.

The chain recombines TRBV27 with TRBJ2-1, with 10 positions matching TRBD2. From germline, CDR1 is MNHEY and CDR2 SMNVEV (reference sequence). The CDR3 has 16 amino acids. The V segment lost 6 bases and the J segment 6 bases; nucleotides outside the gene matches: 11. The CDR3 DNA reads TGTGCCAGCAGGGTACTAGCGGGGCAAACCTTCAATGAGCAGTTCTTC. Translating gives CASRVLAGQTFNEQFF.

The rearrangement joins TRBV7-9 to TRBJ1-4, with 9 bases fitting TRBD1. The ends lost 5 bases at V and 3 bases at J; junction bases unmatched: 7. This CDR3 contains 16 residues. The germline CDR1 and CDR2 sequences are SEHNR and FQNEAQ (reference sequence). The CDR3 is CASSPPGQGPNEKLFF. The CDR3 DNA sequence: TGTGCCAGCAGCCCCCCGGGACAGGGACCTAATGAAAAACTGTTTTTT. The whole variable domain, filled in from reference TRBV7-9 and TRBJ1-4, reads DTGVSQNPRHKITKRGQNVTFRCDPISEHNRLYWYRQTLGQGPEFLTYFQNEAQLEKSRLLSDRFSAERPKGSFSTLEIQRTEQGDSAMYLCASSPPGQGPNEKLFFGSGTQLSVL.

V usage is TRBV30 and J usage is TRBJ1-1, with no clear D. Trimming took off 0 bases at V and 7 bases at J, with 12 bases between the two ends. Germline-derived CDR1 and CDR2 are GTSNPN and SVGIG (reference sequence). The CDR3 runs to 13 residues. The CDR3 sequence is CAWSVVGYREAFF. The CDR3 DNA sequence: TGTGCCTGGAGTGTAGTAGGGTATCGTGAAGCTTTCTTT.

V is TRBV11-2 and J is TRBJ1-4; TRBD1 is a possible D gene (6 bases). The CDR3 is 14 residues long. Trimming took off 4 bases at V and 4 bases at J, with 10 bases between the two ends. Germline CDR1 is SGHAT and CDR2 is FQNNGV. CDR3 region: CASSSGQLNEKLFF. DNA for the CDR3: TGTGCCAGCAGCTCCGGACAGCTTAATGAAAAACTGTTTTTT.

The DNA of the CDR3 is TGTGCCAGCTCCCGGGATCGGCAGGGCGGTGGCTACACCTTC. It yields the protein CASSRDRQGGGYTF. The chain joins TRBV18 to TRBJ1-2, with a weak D call TRBD1 (5 bases). Germline assignment: CDR1 KGHSH and CDR2 LQKENI. V lost 6 bases to trimming and J lost 7 bases, with 18 bases between them. The CDR3 consists of 14 residues.

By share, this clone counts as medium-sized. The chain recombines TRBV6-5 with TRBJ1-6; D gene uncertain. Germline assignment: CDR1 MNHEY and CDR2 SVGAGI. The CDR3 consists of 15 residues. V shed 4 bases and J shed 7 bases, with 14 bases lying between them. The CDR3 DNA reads TGTGCCAGCAGTTCAGGACCGACCCGGAATTCACCCCTCCACTTT. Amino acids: CASSSGPTRNSPLHF.

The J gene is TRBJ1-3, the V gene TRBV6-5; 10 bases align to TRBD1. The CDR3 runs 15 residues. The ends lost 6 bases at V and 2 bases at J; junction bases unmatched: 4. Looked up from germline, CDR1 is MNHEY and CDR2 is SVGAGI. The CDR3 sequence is CASRPDRGPGNTIYF. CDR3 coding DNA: TGTGCCAGCAGGCCCGACAGGGGGCCTGGAAACACCATATATTTT.

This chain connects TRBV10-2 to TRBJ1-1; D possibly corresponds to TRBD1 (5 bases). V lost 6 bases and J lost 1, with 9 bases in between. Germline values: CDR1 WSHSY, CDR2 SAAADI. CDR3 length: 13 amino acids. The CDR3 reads CASRWDGNTEAFF. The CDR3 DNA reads TGCGCCAGCAGGTGGGACGGGAACACTGAAGCTTTCTTT.

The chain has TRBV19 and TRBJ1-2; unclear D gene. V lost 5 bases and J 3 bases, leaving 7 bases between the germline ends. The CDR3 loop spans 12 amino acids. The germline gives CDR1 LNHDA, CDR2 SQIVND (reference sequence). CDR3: CASSFKDYGYTF. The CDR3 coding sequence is TGTGCCAGTAGTTTTAAGGACTATGGCTACACCTTC.

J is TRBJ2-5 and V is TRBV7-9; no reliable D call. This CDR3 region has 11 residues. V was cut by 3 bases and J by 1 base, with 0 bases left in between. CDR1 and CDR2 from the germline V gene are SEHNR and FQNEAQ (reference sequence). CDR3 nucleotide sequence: TGTGCCAGCAGCTTCCAAGAGACCCAGTACTTC. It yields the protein CASSFQETQYF.

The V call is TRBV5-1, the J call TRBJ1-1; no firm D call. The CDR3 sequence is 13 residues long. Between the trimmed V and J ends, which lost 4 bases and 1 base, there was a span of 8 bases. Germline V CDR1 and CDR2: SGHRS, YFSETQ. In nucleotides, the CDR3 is TGCGCCAGCAGCAAGGGCCCGAACACTGAAGCTTTCTTT. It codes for CASSKGPNTEAFF.

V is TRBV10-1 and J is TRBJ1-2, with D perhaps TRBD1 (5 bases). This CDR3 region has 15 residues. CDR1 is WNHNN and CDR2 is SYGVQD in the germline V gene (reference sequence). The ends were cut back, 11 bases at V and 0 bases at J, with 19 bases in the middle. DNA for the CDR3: TGCGCCGGGGGGTGGGGCCCCCCTACTAACTATGGCTACACCTTC. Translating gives CAGGWGPPTNYGYTF.